This T cell receptor (beta chain) was sequenced in a study of shared T cell receptors in the human thymus. This CDR3 comprises 16 residues. TCRdb keeps only in-frame clones here, not all; method: immunoSEQ multiplex PCR. The top ten hold about 0.01% of the sample, which has about 610,000 clones, roughly 88% seen once. Separately, the same data were catalogued under a study of human thymus T cells. That source reports: The thymus was resected at corrective cardiac surgery. Thymic as well as blood repertoires seemed to favor certain V and J genes unevenly.

The chain combines TRBV7-5 with TRBJ2-7; the D call TRBD2 from the table was never checked on the DNA. TRBV7-5 is assigned pseudogene status. Material: thymocytes. The receptor was derived from a boy younger than two with a congenital heart defect. CDR3 loop: CVRSLGGGPLAYEQYF. The CDR3 DNA reads TGTGTCAGAAGCTTAGGGGGGGGCCCCCTGGCCTACGAGCAGTACTTC.